The subject of this entry is one T cell receptor (beta chain). This specimen belongs to a study of blood T cell repertoires in COVID-19. Donors were grouped by their self-reported clinical history. Repertoires were generated with immunoSEQ multiplex PCR, while TCRdb's copy carries only in-frame clones and drops some. The sample carries about 160,000 clones, approximately 82% recorded once. V was pared by 0 bases and J by 7 bases, with 8 bases of the junction left unmatched. Germline V CDR1 and CDR2: SGHVS, FNYEAQ. The CDR3 runs 17 residues. This receptor was obtained from a man between 60 and 75 years old who had recovered from COVID-19. Sequencing input: PBMCs or T cells enriched from blood (not recorded which). This chain connects TRBV7-6 to TRBJ2-1; 11 bases align to TRBD2. The CDR3 loop is CASSLATSGSSWNEQFF. In DNA, the CDR3 is TGTGCCAGCAGCTTAGCCACTAGCGGGAGTTCGTGGAATGAGCAGTTCTTC. Full variable domain (rest looked up from reference TRBV7-6 and TRBJ2-1): GAGVSQSPRYKVTKRGQDVALRCDPISGHVSLYWYRQALGQGPEFLTYFNYEAQQDKSGLPNDRFSAERPEGSISTLTIQRTEQRDSAMYRCASSLATSGSSWNEQFFGPGTRLTVL.